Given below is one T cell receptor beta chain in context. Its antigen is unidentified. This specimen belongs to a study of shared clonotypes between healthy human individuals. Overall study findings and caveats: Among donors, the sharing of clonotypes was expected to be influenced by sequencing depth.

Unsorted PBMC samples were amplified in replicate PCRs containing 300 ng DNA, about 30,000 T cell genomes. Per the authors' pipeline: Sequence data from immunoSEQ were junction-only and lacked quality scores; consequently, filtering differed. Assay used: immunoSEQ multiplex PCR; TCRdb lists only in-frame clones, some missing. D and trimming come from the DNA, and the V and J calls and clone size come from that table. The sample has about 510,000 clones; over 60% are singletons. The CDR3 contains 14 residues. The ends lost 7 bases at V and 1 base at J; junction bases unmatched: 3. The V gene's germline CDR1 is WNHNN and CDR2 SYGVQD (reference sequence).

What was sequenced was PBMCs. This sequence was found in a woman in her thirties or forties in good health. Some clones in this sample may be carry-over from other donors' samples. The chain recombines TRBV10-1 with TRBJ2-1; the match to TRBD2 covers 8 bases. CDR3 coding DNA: TGCGCCAGCACAAAGCGGGAGTCCTACAATGAGCAGTTCTTC. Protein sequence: CASTKRESYNEQFF.